This TCR beta chain was found in a study of blood T cell repertoires in COVID-19. Overall study context: Specimens from acute and convalescent COVID-19 originated in the United States, Italy and Spain. The analysed material was cDNA or gDNA that came from T cells, B-cell-depleted T cells, or PBMCs.

How the authors handled the data: Nucleated cell counts were estimated from reference gene primer amplification. Repertoires were generated with immunoSEQ multiplex PCR, while TCRdb's copy carries only in-frame clones and drops some. Clone size and V and J calls were adopted from that table, with D and trimming inferred from the DNA. Here the sample spans about 250,000 clones, around 82% being singletons. Those enrolled in Seattle joined during active infection and were followed longitudinally afterward. From germline, CDR1 is ENHRY and CDR2 SYGVKD. The CDR3 spans 19 residues. V was clipped by 6 bases and J by 0 bases; unmatched bases: 11.

Sequences were obtained from peripheral blood. The chain couples TRBV10-3 to TRBJ2-1, with TRBD2 identical over 13 bases. This sequence originates from a human donor with COVID-19, enrolled during active disease. The donor label of this sample is uncertain. The CDR3 spells CAIRAGTSGAGFSYNEQFF. The DNA for the CDR3 is TGTGCCATCAGAGCCGGGACTAGCGGGGCCGGATTCTCCTACAATGAGCAGTTCTTC.